This record covers a single T cell receptor (beta chain). What it binds is not known. This sample stems from a study of cytomegalovirus exposure and HLA in healthy donors. Study-wide results and limits: Presence/absence analyses took donor sequencing depth as roughly uniform. The study dropped some indistinguishable V segments, TRBV6-2 and TRBV6-3 among them.

V dropped 9 bases and J dropped 0 bases, with 15 bases sitting between them. Germline-derived CDR1 and CDR2 are LNHDA and SQIVND (reference sequence). This CDR3 is built from 16 residues. PCR primers comprised 60 Vbeta and 13 Jbeta primers. Here immunoSEQ multiplex PCR was the method, and the copy in TCRdb shows in-frame clones only, minus some. The table includes about 190,000 clones, around 79% detected once. The rearrangement links TRBV19 to TRBJ2-6; maybe TRBD1 (6 bases). This TCR came from a woman between 18 and 30 years old in good health and CMV-seronegative. Sequencing used PBMCs. The CDR3 protein is CASEPGHNSGANVLTF. CDR3 nucleotides: TGTGCCAGCGAACCGGGACACAACTCTGGGGCCAACGTCCTGACTTTC.